This TCR beta chain was profiled in a study of shared clonotypes between healthy human individuals. Here immunoSEQ multiplex PCR was the method, and the copy in TCRdb shows in-frame clones only, minus some. The data contain hundreds of thousands of clones, approximately 96% of them singletons. Germline loops: CDR1 GTSNPN, CDR2 SVGIG (reference sequence). This CDR3 comprises 13 residues. Deletions cut 3 bases from V and 2 bases from J, with 11 bases between. CD45RO-negative cells were positively selected for CCR7, leaving out terminally differentiated effector memory CD45RA+ cells. The rearrangement uses TRBV30 and TRBJ2-7; D not certain. The sequence was obtained from a woman between 25 and 40 years old in good health. Sequences were obtained from naive CD8+ T cells sorted from blood. The CDR3 DNA follows: TGTGCCTGGAGCACCGGGCCAGCCTACGAGCAGTACTTC. It codes for CAWSTGPAYEQYF.